The clone carrying this T cell receptor (beta chain) is a singleton in its sample. The antigen is undetermined. Trimming cost V 6 bases and J 3 bases, with 21 bases left between them. Germline-derived CDR1 and CDR2 are DFQATT and SNEGSKA (reference sequence). The CDR3 runs 15 residues. TCRdb called clones again from the PCR reads with MiXCR. The table shows around 15,000 clones, with more than 15% occurring only once. Thyroid surgery had not been preceded by any treatment in any patient. This specimen belongs to a study of metastatic and nonmetastatic thyroid tumors. Study at large: Where malignant and benign thyroid patients were concerned, repertoires were compared across blood and tumor or nodule tissue. General study points: According to reports, the diversity of TCR beta was significantly higher in malignant thyroid tumors than in benign nodules, and this held in both blood and tumor samples.

The V gene is TRBV20-1, the J gene TRBJ2-7; no definite D call. The material sequenced was blood. The sequence came from a female donor with papillary thyroid cancer or a benign thyroid nodule (not recorded which). Some clones in this sample may be carry-over from other donors' samples. The CDR3 DNA follows: TGCAGTGCCCCTTCATTTGGAACCGACGTCTACGAGCAGTACTTC. Translating gives CSAPSFGTDVYEQYF.